One T cell receptor (beta chain) is described in this entry. V lost 5 bases and J lost 0, with 17 bases in between. CDR3 length: 18 amino acids. The V gene's germline CDR1 is LNHDA and CDR2 SQIVND (reference sequence). The data are from a study of blood T cell repertoires in COVID-19. Assay used: immunoSEQ multiplex PCR; TCRdb lists only in-frame clones, some missing. The data hold tens of thousands of clones, with about 86% observed a single time. The sequenced sample was peripheral blood. The rearrangement uses TRBV19 and TRBJ2-6, with D possibly TRBD1 on 6 matching bases. The TCR was taken from a man aged 45-65 years with active COVID-19. CDR3 DNA sequence: TGTGCCAGTAGTTCAGAAGACAGGTTCCCCTCTGGGGCCAACGTCCTGACTTTC. Translation gives CASSSEDRFPSGANVLTF. Together with reference TRBV19 and TRBJ2-6, the CDR3 gives the full variable domain: DGGITQSPKYLFRKEGQNVTLSCEQNLNHDAMYWYRQDPGQGLRLIYYSQIVNDFQKGDIAEGYSVSREKKESFPLTVTSAQKNPTAFYLCASSSEDRFPSGANVLTFGAGSRLTVL.